These 18 T cell receptor beta chains share one sample of origin, sequenced in a study of patients and donors after allogeneic stem cell transplantation. TCRdb re-derived calls from the RT-PCR reads in MiXCR, one entry per CDR3 protein. Of 800,000 to 1,000,000 distinct CDR3 sequences listed, about 20% are singletons. Material for sequencing was blood, either unsorted or a sorted T cell fraction (not recorded which). These receptors all come from a human donor who was either an allogeneic HSCT recipient or a stem cell or donor lymphocyte infusion donor (not recorded which). It is not recorded whose cells these are; they may come from a transplant donor.

V and J are TRBV10-3 and TRBJ2-7; the match to TRBD2 covers 11 bases. The V segment lost 2 bases and the J segment 0 bases; nucleotides outside the gene matches: 3. CDR3 length equals 16 residues. CDR1 and CDR2 (germline): ENHRY, SYGVKD. The CDR3 DNA reads TGTGCCATCAGTGAGAGACTAGCGGGGAACTCCTACGAGCAGTACTTC. As protein: CAISERLAGNSYEQYF.

This clonotype has more than one count but fewer than ten. The rearrangement joins TRBV2 to TRBJ1-1, with D possibly matching TRBD1 (6 bases). V was clipped by 8 bases and J by 5 bases, with 18 bases between them. This CDR3 comprises 14 residues. Per the germline V gene, CDR1 is SNHLY and CDR2 is FYNNEI. The CDR3 DNA reads as TGTGCCAGCGTGATCCAGGGCCAGGGGACTGAAGCTTTCTTT. Protein: CASVIQGQGTEAFF.

The chain combines TRBV24-1 with TRBJ1-1, with TRBD1 as a possible D gene (6 bases). The CDR3 extends over 15 amino acids. V was cut by 2 bases and J by 7 bases, with 16 bases left in between. Germline values: CDR1 KGHDR, CDR2 SFDVKD. CDR3 residues: CATSDSARGRNEAFF. For the CDR3, the DNA is TGTGCCACCAGTGATTCGGCCAGGGGAAGGAATGAAGCTTTCTTT.

Details on this clonotype: A much larger clone differs from this one at a single base, so this may be a read error. The chain couples TRBV2 to TRBJ2-1; a possible D gene is TRBD2 (5 bases). The CDR3 consists of 12 residues. Trimming pared 6 bases from V and 3 bases from J, leaving 6 bases between. The germline V gene has CDR1 SNHLY and CDR2 FYNNEI. The CDR3: CASSGDYNEQFF. DNA of the CDR3: TGTGCCAGCAGCGGGGACTACAATGAGCAGTTCTTC.

This clonotype was detected only a few times. CDR3 DNA sequence: TGTGCCTGGGCAGAGAACACTGAAGCTTTCTTT. Amino acid sequence: CAWAENTEAFF. The gene calls are TRBV30 and TRBJ1-1; D ambiguous. Germline CDR1 GTSNPN, CDR2 SVGIG (reference sequence). This CDR3 has 11 residues. Trimming removed 5 bases from V and 1 base from J, with 5 bases in between.

This chain links TRBV15 with TRBJ1-5; D gene ambiguous. This CDR3 contains 16 residues. The germline V and J ends were trimmed by 6 bases and 5 bases, with 20 bases remaining between them. Germline V gene data show CDR1 as LNHNV and CDR2 as YYDKDF (reference sequence). The CDR3 DNA reads as TGTGCCACCAGAAATATCGTTAAGGTTCGTGATCAGCCCCAGCATTTT. Protein sequence: CATRNIVKVRDQPQHF.

This clonotype has a handful of counts. The gene calls are TRBV12-3 or TRBV12-4 and TRBJ1-1; perhaps TRBD1 as D (5 bases). The CDR3 has 16 residues. V was trimmed by 0 bases and J by 2 bases, leaving 13 bases between them. As DNA, the CDR3 is TGTGCCAGCAGTTTAGCGGGGGGTAGGGTCAACACTGAAGCTTTCTTT. This translates into CASSLAGGRVNTEAFF.

The chain joins TRBV4-2 to TRBJ2-7; D not resolved. The CDR3 has 14 residues. Trimming shortened V by 3 bases and J by 2 bases, and 11 bases separated the two germline ends. The V gene's germline CDR1 is LGHNA and CDR2 YNFKEQ. CDR3 nucleotides: TGTGCCAGCAGCCAGCCCAATGGGCCCTACGAGCAGTACTTC. Amino acids: CASSQPNGPYEQYF.

The V call is TRBV24-1, the J call TRBJ1-2; D call uncertain. This CDR3 comprises 15 residues. Germline CDR1 KGHDR, CDR2 SFDVKD. Trimming stripped 3 bases from V and 1 base from J, with 11 bases between. This chain's CDR3 is CATSDPRVGNYGYTF. In DNA, the CDR3 is TGTGCCACCAGTGATCCTCGGGTCGGTAACTATGGCTACACCTTC.

This chain connects TRBV29-1 to TRBJ1-1, with D perhaps TRBD1 (6 bases). The CDR3 runs to 13 residues. Between the trimmed V and J ends, which lost 1 base and 11 bases, there was a span of 17 bases. Per the germline V gene, CDR1 is SQVTM and CDR2 is ANQGSEA. The CDR3: CSVEGEIQGSAFF. The CDR3 DNA follows: TGCAGCGTTGAAGGGGAAATACAGGGCTCGGCTTTCTTT.

This clonotype was observed a few times. This rearrangement joins TRBV4-2 to TRBJ1-1, with TRBD1 as a possible D gene (5 bases). V was clipped by 3 bases and J by 2 bases, with 13 bases between them. The CDR3 runs to 15 residues. Germline V lookup: CDR1 LGHNA, CDR2 YNFKEQ. CDR3 residues: CASSQGGQGNTEAFF. The CDR3 DNA is TGTGCCAGCAGCCAGGGAGGGCAGGGAAACACTGAAGCTTTCTTT.

DNA for the CDR3: TGTGCCAGTCGCTTACACGGACTAAGTGAAAAACTGTTTTTT. This encodes CASRLHGLSEKLFF. V is TRBV19 and J is TRBJ1-4; no clear D. The V end lost 8 bases, the J end lost 7 bases, and 17 bases lay between the germline ends. This CDR3 has 14 residues. Germline V CDR1 and CDR2: LNHDA, SQIVND (reference sequence).

The chain is built from TRBV4-2 and TRBJ2-3; TRBD2 is a possible D gene (6 bases). The CDR3 contains 17 residues. Trimming took 1 base from V and 3 from J, leaving 17 bases between them. Looked up from germline, CDR1 is LGHNA and CDR2 is YNFKEQ. CDR3 loop: CASSQGGGARRTDTQYF. In DNA form, the CDR3 reads TGTGCCAGCAGCCAAGGGGGAGGTGCGCGACGAACAGATACGCAGTATTTT.

This sequence joins TRBV9 and TRBJ1-2; the D is unclear. The CDR3 covers 13 residues. Trimming shortened V by 3 bases and J by 3 bases, and 9 bases separated the two germline ends. In germline, CDR1 is SGDLS, CDR2 YYNGEE. CDR3 region: CASSDDTYYGYTF. The CDR3 DNA is TGTGCCAGCAGCGACGACACATACTATGGCTACACCTTC.

In its sample, this clonotype was seen a few times. The genes are TRBV5-1 and TRBJ2-2; 7 bases line up with TRBD1. Trimming took 4 bases from V and 8 from J; bases not matched to a gene: 8. The length of the CDR3 is 14 residues. The germline V gene encodes CDR1 SGHRS and CDR2 YFSETQ. CDR3 sequence reads: CASSTGQAEGELFF. DNA for the CDR3: TGCGCCAGCAGCACCGGACAGGCGGAGGGGGAGCTGTTTTTT.

This clonotype was found a few times. DNA for the CDR3: TGCGCCAGCAGCTCCCGAGAAGGCAGGGGGACCTCAGATACGCAGTATTTT. Encoded protein: CASSSREGRGTSDTQYF. This chain links TRBV5-1 with TRBJ2-3; TRBD1 matches 7 bases. Germline V lookup: CDR1 SGHRS, CDR2 YFSETQ. This CDR3 has 17 residues. V trimming: 3 bases; J trimming: 4 bases; junction bases outside the gene matches: 14. The full variable domain, its missing parts supplied by reference TRBV5-1 and TRBJ2-3, is KAGVTQTPRYLIKTRGQQVTLSCSPISGHRSVSWYQQTPGQGLQFLFEYFSETQRNKGNFPGRFSGRQFSNSRSEMNVSTLELGDSALYLCASSSREGRGTSDTQYFGPGTRLTVL.

There are a few counts of this clonotype. The V call is TRBV20-1, the J call TRBJ2-7, with D perhaps matching TRBD2 (5 bases). The CDR3 is 14 residues long. The V end was cut by 2 bases, the J end by 5 bases, with 16 bases between. Looked up from germline, CDR1 is DFQATT and CDR2 is SNEGSKA (reference sequence). CDR3 sequence: CSARWWLAPDEQYF. The CDR3 nucleotides read TGCAGTGCTAGATGGTGGCTAGCCCCGGACGAGCAGTACTTC.

This rearrangement joins TRBV27 to TRBJ2-1; no clear D. The CDR3 length is 14 residues. Per the germline V gene, CDR1 is MNHEY and CDR2 is SMNVEV (reference sequence). Trimming pared 2 bases from V and 8 bases from J, leaving 13 bases between. CDR3 nucleotide sequence: TGTGCCAGCAGTTTAATTGGGTCCGACGATGAGCAGTTCTTC. It yields the protein CASSLIGSDDEQFF.